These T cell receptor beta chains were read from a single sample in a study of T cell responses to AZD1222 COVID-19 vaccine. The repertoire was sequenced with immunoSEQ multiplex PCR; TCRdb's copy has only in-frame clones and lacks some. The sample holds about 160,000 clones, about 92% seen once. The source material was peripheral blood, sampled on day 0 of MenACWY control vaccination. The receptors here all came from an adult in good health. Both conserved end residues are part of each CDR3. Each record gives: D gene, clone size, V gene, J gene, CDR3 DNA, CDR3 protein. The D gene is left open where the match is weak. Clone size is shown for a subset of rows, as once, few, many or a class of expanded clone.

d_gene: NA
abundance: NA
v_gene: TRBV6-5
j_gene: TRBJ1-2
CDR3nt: TGTGCCAGCAGAAAGGGGACCTACGGCTACACCTTC
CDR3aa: CASRKGTYGYTF

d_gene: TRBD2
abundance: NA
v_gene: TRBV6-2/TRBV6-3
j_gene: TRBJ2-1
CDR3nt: TGTGCCAGCAGTTTTAGCGGGAGTATCTATGAGCAGTTCTTC
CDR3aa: CASSFSGSIYEQFF

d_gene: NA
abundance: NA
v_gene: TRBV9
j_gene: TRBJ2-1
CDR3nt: TGTGCCAGCAGCGTAGACGTATTCAATGAGCAGTTCTTC
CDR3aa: CASSVDVFNEQFF

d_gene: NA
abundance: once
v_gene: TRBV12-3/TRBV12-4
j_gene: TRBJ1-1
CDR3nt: TGTGCCAGCAGCCCCGGGCCTGAAGCTTTCTTT
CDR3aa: CASSPGPEAFF

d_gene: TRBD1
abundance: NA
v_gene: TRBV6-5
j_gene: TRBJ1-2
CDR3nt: TGTGCCAGCAGTCCTTCCTGGACAGGGGGTTCTAGCTACACCTTC
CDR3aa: CASSPSWTGGSSYTF

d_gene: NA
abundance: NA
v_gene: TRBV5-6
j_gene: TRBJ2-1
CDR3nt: TGTGCCAGCAACTGGGGCGATGAGCAGTTCTTC
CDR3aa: CASNWGDEQFF

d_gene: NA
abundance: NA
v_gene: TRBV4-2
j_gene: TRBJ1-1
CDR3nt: TGTGCCAGCAGCCCTGGCACTTCACAGGGTACTGAAGCTTTCTTT
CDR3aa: CASSPGTSQGTEAFF

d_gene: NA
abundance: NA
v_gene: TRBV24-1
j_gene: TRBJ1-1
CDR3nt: TGTGCCACCAGTGATTACCGGACGAATGAAGCTTTCTTT
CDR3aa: CATSDYRTNEAFF

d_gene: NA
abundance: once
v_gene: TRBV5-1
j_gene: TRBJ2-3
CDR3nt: TGCGCCAGCAGCCCGAGGACAGATTTTTTCACAGATACGCAGTATTTT
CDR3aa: CASSPRTDFFTDTQYF

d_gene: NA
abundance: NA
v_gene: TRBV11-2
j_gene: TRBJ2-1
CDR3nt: TGTGCCAGCAGCGTACGAGTAGCGCCATACAATGAGCAGTTCTTC
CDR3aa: CASSVRVAPYNEQFF

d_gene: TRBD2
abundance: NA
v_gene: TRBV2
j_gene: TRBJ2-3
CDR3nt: TGTGCCCCCAGGACTAGCGGGGTGACAAATACGCAGTATTTT
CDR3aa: CAPRTSGVTNTQYF

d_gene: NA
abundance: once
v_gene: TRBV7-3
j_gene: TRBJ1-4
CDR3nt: TGTGCCAGCAGCCAGAAGTGGGGTGAAAAACTGTTTTTT
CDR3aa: CASSQKWGEKLFF

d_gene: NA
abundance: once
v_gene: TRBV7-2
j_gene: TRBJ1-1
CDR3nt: TGTGCCAGCAGCTTGGTGGGGGGCTTGAACACTGAAGCTTTCTTT
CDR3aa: CASSLVGGLNTEAFF

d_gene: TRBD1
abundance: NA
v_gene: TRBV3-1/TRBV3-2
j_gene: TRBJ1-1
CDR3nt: TGTGCCAGCAGCCAAGGCAGGGGGATCACTGAAGCTTTCTTT
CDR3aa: CASSQGRGITEAFF

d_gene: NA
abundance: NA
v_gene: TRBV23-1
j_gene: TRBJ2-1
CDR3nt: TGCGCCAGCAGAGATCCCGACAATGAGCAGTTCTTC
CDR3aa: CASRDPDNEQFF

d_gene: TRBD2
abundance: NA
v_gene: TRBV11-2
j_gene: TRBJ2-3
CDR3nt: TGTGCCAGCAGCTTAGGGATAGTAGCGGGAGGAATTGATACGCAGTATTTT
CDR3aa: CASSLGIVAGGIDTQYF

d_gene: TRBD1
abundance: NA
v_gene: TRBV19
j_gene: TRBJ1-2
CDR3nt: TGTGCCAGTAGTTTCCTCCACAGGGGGCGGTCTAACTATGGCTACACCTTC
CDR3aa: CASSFLHRGRSNYGYTF

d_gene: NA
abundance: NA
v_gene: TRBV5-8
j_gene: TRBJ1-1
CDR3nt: TGTGCCAGCAGCTTGGACTTATACACTGAAGCTTTCTTT
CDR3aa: CASSLDLYTEAFF

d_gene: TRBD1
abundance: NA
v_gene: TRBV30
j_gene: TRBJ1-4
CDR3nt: TGTGCCTGGAGTGTAGGGACAGGGGATGAAAAACTGTTTTTT
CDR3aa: CAWSVGTGDEKLFF

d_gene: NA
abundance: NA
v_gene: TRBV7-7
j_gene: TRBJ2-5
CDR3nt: TGTGCTAGCAGCTTAGTCGACAGGACAAAAGAGACCCAGTACTTC
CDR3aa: CASSLVDRTKETQYF

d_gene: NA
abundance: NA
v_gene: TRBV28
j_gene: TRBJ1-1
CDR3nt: TGTGCCAGCAGTACCGCCCGTAGGTACGCTTTCTTT
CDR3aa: CASSTARRYAFF

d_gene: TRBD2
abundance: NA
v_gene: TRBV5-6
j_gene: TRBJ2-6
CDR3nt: TGTGCCAGCAGCTTTGGGGGGGTCGCCTTCTCTGGGGCCAACGTCCTGACTTTC
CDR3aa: CASSFGGVAFSGANVLTF

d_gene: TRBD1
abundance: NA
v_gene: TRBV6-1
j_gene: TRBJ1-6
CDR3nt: TGTGCCAGCAGTGAGCAAAGGGGGCTAGGTTCACCCCTCCACTTT
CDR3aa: CASSEQRGLGSPLHF

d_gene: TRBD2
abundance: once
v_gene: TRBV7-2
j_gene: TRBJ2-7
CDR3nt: TGTGCCAGCAGCTCCGAGCGGGAGACCGAGCAGTACTTC
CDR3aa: CASSSERETEQYF

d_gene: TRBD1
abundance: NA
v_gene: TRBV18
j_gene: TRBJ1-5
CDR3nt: TGTGCCAGCTCACCGACCGGGACAGCAAGCAATCAGCCCCAGCATTTT
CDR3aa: CASSPTGTASNQPQHF

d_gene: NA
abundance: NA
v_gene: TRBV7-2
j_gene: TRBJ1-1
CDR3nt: TGTGCCAGCAGCTTAGGAGGCTCCGGAGGAGCTTTCTTT
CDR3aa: CASSLGGSGGAFF

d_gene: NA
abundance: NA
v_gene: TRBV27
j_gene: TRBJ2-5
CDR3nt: TGTGCCAGCGGCGAGGCGGAGACCCAGTACTTC
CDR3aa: CASGEAETQYF

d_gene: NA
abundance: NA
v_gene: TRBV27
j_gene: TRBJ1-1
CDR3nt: TGTGCCAGCAGTTTAAGGTCAGCAGGGAACACTGAAGCTTTCTTT
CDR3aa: CASSLRSAGNTEAFF

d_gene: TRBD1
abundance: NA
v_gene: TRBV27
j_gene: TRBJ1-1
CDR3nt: TGTGCCAGCAGCCTCAGGGGGCCCACTGAAGCTTTCTTT
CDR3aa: CASSLRGPTEAFF

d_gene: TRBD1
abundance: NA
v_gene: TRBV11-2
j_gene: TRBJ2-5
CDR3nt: TGTGCCAGCAGCTCGAGAGGTGACAGGGGGCGGCCACAAGAGACCCAGTACTTC
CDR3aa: CASSSRGDRGRPQETQYF

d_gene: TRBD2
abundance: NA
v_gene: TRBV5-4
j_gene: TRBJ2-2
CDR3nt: TGTGCCAGCAGCCCTCCGACTAGCGGGAGGAGTCGAGGGGAGCTGTTTTTT
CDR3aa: CASSPPTSGRSRGELFF

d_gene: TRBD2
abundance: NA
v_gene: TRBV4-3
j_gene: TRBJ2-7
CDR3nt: TGCGCCAGCAGCCAAGGACTAGCGGGCCTCTACGAGCAGTACTTC
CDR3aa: CASSQGLAGLYEQYF

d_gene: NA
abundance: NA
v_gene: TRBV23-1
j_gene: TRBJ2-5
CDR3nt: TGCGCCAGCAGTCAGCCGGGACCGCAAGAGACCCAGTACTTC
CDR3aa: CASSQPGPQETQYF

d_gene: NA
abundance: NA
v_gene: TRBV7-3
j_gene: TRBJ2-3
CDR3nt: TGTGCCAGCAGCTTAATCCCCACCACAGATACGCAGTATTTT
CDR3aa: CASSLIPTTDTQYF

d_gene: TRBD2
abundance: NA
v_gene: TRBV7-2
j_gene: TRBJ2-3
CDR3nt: TGTGCCAGCAGCCTACGGGACTACGGCACAGATACGCAGTATTTT
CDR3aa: CASSLRDYGTDTQYF

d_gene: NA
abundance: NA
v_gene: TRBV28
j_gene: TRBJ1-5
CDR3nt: TGTGCCATCGGGGCCCGACGGGATGGGAATCAGCCCCAGCATTTT
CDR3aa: CAIGARRDGNQPQHF

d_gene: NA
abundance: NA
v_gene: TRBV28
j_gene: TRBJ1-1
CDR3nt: TGTGCCAGCAGTTTACAAGGACTTGGAGGTAACACTGAAGCTTTCTTT
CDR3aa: CASSLQGLGGNTEAFF

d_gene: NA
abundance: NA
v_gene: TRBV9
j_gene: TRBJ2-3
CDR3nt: TGTGCCAGCAGCGTAACCACCCAAAGCACAGATACGCAGTATTTT
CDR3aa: CASSVTTQSTDTQYF

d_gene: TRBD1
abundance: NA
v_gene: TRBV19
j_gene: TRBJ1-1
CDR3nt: TGTGCCAGTAGGGCGACAGGGGGCAACACTGAAGCTTTCTTT
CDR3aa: CASRATGGNTEAFF

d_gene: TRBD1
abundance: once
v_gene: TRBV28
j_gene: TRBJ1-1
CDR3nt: TGTGCCAGCAGTTTTGGACAGGCCGAAGCTTTCTTT
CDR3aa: CASSFGQAEAFF

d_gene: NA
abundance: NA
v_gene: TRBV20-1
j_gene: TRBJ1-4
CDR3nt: TGCAGTGCCAGTGGTCCGAATGAAAAACTGTTTTTT
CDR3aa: CSASGPNEKLFF

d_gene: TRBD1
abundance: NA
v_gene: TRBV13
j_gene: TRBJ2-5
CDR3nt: TGTGCCAGCAGCGCTCGGCTGGACAGGGAAGGGACCCAGTACTTC
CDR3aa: CASSARLDREGTQYF

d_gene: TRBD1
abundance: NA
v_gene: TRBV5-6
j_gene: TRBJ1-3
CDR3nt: TGTGCCAGCTCCCCGACAGGGAACTTTCTACCAGGAAACACCATATATTTT
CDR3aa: CASSPTGNFLPGNTIYF

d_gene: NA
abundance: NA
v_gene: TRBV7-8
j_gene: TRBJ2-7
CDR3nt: TGTGCCAGCAGCCGAGGGAGGACAGGAGCCTACGAGCAGTACTTC
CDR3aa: CASSRGRTGAYEQYF

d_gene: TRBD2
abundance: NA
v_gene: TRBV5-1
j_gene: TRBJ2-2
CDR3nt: TGCGCCAGCAGCTTTCCTAGCGGGACTACCGGGGAGCTGTTTTTT
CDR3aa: CASSFPSGTTGELFF

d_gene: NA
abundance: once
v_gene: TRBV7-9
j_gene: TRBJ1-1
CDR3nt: TGTGCCAGCAGGGGGTCTGCGAACACTGAAGCTTTCTTT
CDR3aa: CASRGSANTEAFF

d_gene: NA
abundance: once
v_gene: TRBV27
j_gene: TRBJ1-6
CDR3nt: TGTGCCAGCAGTTCCCAGTTCTATAATTCACCCCTCCACTTT
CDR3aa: CASSSQFYNSPLHF

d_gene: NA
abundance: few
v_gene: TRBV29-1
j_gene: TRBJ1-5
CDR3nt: TGCAGCGTGGGCTCCCGCAATCAGCCCCAGCATTTT
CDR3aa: CSVGSRNQPQHF

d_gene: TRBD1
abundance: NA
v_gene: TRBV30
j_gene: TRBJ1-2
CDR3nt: TGTGCCTGGAGGGTAGGGGGCGAGGCTGGCTACACCTTC
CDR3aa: CAWRVGGEAGYTF

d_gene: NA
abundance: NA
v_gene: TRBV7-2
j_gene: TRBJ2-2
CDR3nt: TGTGCCAGCAGCCCTTTCTGGCCCTCGGGGACCGGGGAGCTGTTTTTT
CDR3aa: CASSPFWPSGTGELFF

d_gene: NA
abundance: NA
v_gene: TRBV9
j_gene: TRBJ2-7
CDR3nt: TGTGCCAGCAGCGTAGCGCAGGGAAATTGGAACGAGCAGTACTTC
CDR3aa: CASSVAQGNWNEQYF

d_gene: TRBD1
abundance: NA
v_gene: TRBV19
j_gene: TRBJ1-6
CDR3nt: TGTGCCAGTAGTATACTGGCGACAGGGGTTAACTCACCCCTCCACTTT
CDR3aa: CASSILATGVNSPLHF

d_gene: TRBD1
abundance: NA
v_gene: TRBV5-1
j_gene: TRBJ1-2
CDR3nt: TGCGCCAGCAGCTTAGGACCACAGGGGAACTATGGCTACACCTTC
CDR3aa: CASSLGPQGNYGYTF

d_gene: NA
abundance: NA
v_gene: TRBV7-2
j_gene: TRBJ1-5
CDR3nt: TGTGCCAGCAGCTTAGATTATGGGAACCAGCCCCAGCATTTT
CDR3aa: CASSLDYGNQPQHF

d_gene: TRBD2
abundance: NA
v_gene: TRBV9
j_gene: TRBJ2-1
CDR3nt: TGTGCCAGCAGCGTAGCACTAGCGGGGTCCTACAATGAGCAGTTCTTC
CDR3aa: CASSVALAGSYNEQFF

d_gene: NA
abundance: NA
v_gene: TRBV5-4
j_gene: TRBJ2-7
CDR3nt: TGTGCCAGCAGCTTTACAGGTGATGTCGAGCAGTACTTC
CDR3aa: CASSFTGDVEQYF

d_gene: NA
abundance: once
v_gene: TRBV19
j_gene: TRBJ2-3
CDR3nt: TGTGCCAGCGAGGGCAGTAGCACAGATACGCAGTATTTT
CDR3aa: CASEGSSTDTQYF

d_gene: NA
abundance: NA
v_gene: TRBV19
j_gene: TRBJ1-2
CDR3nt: TGTGCCAGTAGTATAGATCGTGCGGGGCCTGGCTACACCTTC
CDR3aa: CASSIDRAGPGYTF

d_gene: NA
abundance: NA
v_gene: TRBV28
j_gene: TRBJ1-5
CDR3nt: TGTGCCAGCAGTTTGACCGGGTTCAGGCAGCCCCAGCATTTT
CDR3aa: CASSLTGFRQPQHF

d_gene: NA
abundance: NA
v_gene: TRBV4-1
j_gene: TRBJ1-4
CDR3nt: TGCGCCAGCAGCCAAGCCGGGACACCTAATGAAAAACTGTTTTTT
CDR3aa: CASSQAGTPNEKLFF